These 2 T cell receptor beta chains came from one sample sequenced in a study of T cell changes during pregnancy in multiple sclerosis. Data came from immunoSEQ multiplex PCR; TCRdb stores just in-frame clones and leaves some out. This table has roughly 39,000 clones, 92% appearing once. The material was CD4+ T cells from peripheral blood mononuclear cells, obtained before pregnancy. These receptors originate from a female donor with multiple sclerosis, enrolled in a pregnancy study.

The chain couples TRBV28 to TRBJ2-1; 12 bases line up with TRBD2. The CDR3 spans 18 residues. The V gene end was trimmed by 5 bases and the J gene end by 6 bases; junction bases not matched to a gene: 14. Germline-derived CDR1 and CDR2 are MDHEN and SYDVKM. The CDR3 DNA follows: TGTGCCAGCAGTCCCCTCCAACTTACTAGCGGGAGGACCAATGAGCAGTTCTTC. Translated, it gives CASSPLQLTSGRTNEQFF.

V and J are TRBV7-9 and TRBJ2-6, with TRBD1 identical over 10 bases. J lost 4 bases, V lost 6 bases, and 12 bases had no gene match. The CDR3 is 18 amino acids. CDR1 is SEHNR, CDR2 FQNEAQ, per germline (reference sequence). For the CDR3, the DNA is TGTGCCAGCAGTCCAACGACAGGGGGCTCAGGGGGGGCCAACGTCCTGACTTTC. It translates to CASSPTTGGSGGANVLTF.